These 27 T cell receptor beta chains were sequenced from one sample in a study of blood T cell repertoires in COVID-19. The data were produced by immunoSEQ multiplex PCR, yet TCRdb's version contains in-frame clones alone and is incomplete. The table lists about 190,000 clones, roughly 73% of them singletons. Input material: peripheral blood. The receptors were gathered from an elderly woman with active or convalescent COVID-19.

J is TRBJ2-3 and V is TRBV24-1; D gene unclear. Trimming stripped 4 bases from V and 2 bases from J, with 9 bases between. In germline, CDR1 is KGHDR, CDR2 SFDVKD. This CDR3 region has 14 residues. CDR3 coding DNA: TGTGCCACCAGTGACCAGGTGACCACAGATACGCAGTATTTT. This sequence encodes CATSDQVTTDTQYF.

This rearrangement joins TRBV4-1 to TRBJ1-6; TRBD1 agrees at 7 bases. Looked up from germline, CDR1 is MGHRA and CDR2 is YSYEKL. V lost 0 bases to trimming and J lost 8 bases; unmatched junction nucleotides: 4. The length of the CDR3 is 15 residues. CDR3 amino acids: CASSQETGRHSPLHF. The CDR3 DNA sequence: TGCGCCAGCAGCCAAGAGACAGGGAGACATTCACCCCTCCACTTT.

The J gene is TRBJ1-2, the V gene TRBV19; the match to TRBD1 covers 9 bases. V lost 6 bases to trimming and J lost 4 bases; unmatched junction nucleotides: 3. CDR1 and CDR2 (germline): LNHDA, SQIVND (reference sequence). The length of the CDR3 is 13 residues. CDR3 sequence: CASSRDRAYGYTF. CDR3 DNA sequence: TGTGCCAGTAGCCGGGACAGGGCCTATGGCTACACCTTC.

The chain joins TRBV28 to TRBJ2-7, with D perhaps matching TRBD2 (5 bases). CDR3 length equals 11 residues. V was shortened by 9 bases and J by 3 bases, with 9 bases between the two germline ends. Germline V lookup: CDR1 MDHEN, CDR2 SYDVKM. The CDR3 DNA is TGTGCCAGGCCTACTAGCTACGAGCAGTACTTC. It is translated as CARPTSYEQYF.

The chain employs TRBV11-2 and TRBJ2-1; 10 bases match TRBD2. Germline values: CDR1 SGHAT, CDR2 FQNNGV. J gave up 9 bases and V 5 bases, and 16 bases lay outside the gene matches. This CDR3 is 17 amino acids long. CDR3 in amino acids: CASSPLSGLAVRSEQFF. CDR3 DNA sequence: TGTGCCAGCAGCCCTCTCAGCGGACTAGCGGTGCGTAGTGAGCAGTTCTTC. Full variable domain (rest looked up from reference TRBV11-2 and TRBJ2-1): EAGVAQSPRYKIIEKRQSVAFWCNPISGHATLYWYQQILGQGPKLLIQFQNNGVVDDSQLPKDRFSAERLKGVDSTLKIQPAKLEDSAVYLCASSPLSGLAVRSEQFFGPGTRLTVL.

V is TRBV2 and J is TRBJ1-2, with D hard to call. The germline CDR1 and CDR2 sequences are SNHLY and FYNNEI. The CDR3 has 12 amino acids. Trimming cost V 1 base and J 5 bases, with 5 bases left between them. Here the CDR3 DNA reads TGTGCCAGCAGTGAAGATCGGTATGGCTACACCTTC. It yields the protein CASSEDRYGYTF.

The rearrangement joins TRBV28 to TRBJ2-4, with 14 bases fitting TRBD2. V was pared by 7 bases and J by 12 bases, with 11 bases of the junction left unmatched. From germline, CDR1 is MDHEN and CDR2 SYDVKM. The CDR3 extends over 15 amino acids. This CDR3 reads CASTRGLAGGRRQYF. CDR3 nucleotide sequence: TGTGCCAGCACCAGAGGACTAGCGGGGGGTCGGCGTCAGTACTTC. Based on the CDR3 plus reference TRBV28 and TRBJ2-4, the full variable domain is DVKVTQSSRYLVKRTGEKVFLECVQDMDHENMFWYRQDPGLGLRLIYFSYDVKMKEKGDIPEGYSVSREKKERFSLILESASTNQTSMYLCASTRGLAGGRRQYFGAGTRLSVL.

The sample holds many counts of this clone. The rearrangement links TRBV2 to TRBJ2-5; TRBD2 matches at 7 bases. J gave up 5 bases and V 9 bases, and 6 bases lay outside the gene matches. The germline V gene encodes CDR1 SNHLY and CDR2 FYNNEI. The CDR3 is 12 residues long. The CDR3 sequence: CASGTIPETQYF. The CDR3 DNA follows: TGTGCCAGTGGGACTATTCCCGAGACCCAGTACTTC. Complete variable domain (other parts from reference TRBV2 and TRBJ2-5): EPEVTQTPSHQVTQMGQEVILRCVPISNHLYFYWYRQILGQKVEFLVSFYNNEISEKSEIFDDQFSVERPDGSNFTLKIRSTKLEDSAMYFCASGTIPETQYFGPGTRLLVL.

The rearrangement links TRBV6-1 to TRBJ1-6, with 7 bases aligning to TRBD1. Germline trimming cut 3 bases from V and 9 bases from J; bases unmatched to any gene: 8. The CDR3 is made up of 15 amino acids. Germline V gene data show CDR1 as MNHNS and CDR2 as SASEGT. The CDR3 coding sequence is TGTGCCAGCAGTGATGGACAGGCCCTTAGTTCACCCCTCCACTTT. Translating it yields CASSDGQALSSPLHF.

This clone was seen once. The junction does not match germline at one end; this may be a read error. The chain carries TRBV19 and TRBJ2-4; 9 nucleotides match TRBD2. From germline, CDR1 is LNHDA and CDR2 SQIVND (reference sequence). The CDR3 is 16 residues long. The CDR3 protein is CASSIGSGGAKNIQYF. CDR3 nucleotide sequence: TGTGCCAGCAGTATAGGGAGCGGGGGGGCCAAAAACATTCAGTACTTC. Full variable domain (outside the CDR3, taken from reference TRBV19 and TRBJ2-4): DGGITQSPKYLFRKEGQNVTLSCEQNLNHDAMYWYRQDPGQGLRLIYYSQIVNDFQKGDIAEGYSVSREKKESFPLTVTSAQKNPTAFYLCASSIGSGGAKNIQYFGAGTRLSVL.

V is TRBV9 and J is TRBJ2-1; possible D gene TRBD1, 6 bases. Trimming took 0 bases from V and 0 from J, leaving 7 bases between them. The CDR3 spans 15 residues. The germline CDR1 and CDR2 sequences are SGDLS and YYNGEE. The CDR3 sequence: CASSVEGDSYNEQFF. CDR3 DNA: TGTGCCAGCAGCGTAGAGGGGGACTCCTACAATGAGCAGTTCTTC.

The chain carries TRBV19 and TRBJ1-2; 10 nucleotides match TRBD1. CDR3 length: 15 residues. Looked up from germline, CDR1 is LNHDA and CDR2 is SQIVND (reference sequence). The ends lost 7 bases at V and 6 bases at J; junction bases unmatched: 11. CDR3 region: CASTHTWDRGNGYTF. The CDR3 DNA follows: TGTGCCAGTACTCATACGTGGGACAGGGGTAATGGCTACACCTTC.

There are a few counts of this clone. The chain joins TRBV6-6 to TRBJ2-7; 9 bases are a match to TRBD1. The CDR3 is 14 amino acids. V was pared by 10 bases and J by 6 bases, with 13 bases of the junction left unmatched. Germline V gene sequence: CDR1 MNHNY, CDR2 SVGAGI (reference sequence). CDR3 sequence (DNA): TGTGCCACCTTACCGGGACAGGGCCTAGGCGAGCAGTACTTC. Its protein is CATLPGQGLGEQYF.

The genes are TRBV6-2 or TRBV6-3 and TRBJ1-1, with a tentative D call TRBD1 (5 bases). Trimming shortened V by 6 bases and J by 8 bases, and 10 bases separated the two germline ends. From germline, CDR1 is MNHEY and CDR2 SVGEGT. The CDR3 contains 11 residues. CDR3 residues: CASSQGLEAFF. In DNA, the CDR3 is TGTGCCAGCAGCCAGGGACTAGAAGCTTTCTTT.

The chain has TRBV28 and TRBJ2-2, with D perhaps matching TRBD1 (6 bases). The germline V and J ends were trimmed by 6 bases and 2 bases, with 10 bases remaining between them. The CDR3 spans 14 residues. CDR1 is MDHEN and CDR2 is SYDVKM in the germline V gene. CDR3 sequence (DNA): TGTGCCAGCAGAACAGGGTACAACACCGGGGAGCTGTTTTTT. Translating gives CASRTGYNTGELFF.

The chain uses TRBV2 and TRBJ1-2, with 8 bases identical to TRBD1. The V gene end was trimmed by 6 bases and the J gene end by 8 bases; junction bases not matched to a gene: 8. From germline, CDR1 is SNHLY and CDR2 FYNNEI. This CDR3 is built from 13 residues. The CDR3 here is CASSSDRVRGYTF. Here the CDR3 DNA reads TGTGCCAGCAGCTCGGACAGGGTTCGAGGCTACACCTTC. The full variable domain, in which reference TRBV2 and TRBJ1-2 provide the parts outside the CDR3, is EPEVTQTPSHQVTQMGQEVILRCVPISNHLYFYWYRQILGQKVEFLVSFYNNEISEKSEIFDDQFSVERPDGSNFTLKIRSTKLEDSAMYFCASSSDRVRGYTFGSGTRLTVV.

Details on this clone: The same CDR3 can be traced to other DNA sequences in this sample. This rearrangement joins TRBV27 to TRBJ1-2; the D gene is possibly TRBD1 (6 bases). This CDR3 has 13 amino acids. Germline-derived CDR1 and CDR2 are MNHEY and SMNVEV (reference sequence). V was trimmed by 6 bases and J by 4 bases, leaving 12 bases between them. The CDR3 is CASRPTGSYGYTF. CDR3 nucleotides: TGTGCCAGCAGACCCACAGGGTCCTATGGCTACACCTTC.

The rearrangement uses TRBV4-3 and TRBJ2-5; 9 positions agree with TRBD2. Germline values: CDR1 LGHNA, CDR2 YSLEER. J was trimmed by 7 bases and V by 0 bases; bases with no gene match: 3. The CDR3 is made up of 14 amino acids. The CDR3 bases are TGCGCCAGCAGCCAAGAACTAGCGGGCGGGACCCAGTACTTC. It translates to CASSQELAGGTQYF.

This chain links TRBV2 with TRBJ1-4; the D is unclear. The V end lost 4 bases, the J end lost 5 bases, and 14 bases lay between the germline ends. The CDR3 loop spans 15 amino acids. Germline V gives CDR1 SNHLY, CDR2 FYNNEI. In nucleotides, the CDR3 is TGTGCCAGCAGTGGGTGGAAACAGCTGAATGAAAAACTGTTTTTT. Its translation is CASSGWKQLNEKLFF.

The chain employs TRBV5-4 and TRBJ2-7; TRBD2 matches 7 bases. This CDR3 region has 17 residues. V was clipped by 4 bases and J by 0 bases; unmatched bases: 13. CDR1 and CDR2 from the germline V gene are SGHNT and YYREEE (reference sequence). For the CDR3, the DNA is TGTGCCAGCAGCCCCGGAGGCGGGGGTAGAAGCTCCTACGAGCAGTACTTC. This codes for CASSPGGGGRSSYEQYF.

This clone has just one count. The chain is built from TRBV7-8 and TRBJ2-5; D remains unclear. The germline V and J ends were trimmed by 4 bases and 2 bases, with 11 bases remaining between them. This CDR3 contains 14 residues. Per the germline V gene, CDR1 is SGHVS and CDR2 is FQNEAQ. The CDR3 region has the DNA TGTGCCAGCAGCTCCTTTGCACAGCAAGAGACCCAGTACTTC. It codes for CASSSFAQQETQYF.

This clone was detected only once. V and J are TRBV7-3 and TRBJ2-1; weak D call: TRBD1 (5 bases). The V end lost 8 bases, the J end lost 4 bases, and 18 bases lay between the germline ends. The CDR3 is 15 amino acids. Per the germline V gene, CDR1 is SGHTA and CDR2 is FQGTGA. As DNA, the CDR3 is TGTGCCAGCGCGATGGGGCGGATAGAATACAATGAGCAGTTCTTC. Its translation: CASAMGRIEYNEQFF. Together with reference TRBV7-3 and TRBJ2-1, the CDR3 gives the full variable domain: GAGVSQTPSNKVTEKGKYVELRCDPISGHTALYWYRQSLGQGPEFLIYFQGTGAADDSGLPNDRFFAVRPEGSVSTLKIQRTERGDSAVYLCASAMGRIEYNEQFFGPGTRLTVL.

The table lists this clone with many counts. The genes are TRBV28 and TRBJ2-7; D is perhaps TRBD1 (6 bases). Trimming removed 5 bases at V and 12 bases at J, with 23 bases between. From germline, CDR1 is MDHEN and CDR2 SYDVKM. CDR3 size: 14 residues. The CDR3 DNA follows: TGTGCCAGCAGTCTCAACATTGACAGGTTGTGGACGTACTTC. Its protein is CASSLNIDRLWTYF.

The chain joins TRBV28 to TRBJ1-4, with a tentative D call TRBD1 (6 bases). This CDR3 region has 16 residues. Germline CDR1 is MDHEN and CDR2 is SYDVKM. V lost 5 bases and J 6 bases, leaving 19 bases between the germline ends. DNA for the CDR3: TGTGCCAGCAGTCACCGGCGTGGCAGGGGAGATGAAAAACTGTTTTTT. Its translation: CASSHRRGRGDEKLFF.

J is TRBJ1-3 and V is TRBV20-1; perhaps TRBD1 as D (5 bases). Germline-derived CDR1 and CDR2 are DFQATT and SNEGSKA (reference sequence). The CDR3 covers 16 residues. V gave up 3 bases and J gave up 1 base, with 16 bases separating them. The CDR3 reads CSASWAGPRSGNTIYF. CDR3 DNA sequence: TGCAGTGCTAGTTGGGCGGGGCCGCGGTCTGGAAACACCATATATTTT.

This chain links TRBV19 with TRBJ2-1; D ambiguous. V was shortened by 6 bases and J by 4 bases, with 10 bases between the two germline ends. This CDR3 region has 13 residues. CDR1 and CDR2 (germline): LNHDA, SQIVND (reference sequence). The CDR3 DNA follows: TGTGCCAGTAGGCCTACAGAATACAATGAGCAGTTCTTC. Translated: CASRPTEYNEQFF. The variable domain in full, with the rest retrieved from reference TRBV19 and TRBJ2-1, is DGGITQSPKYLFRKEGQNVTLSCEQNLNHDAMYWYRQDPGQGLRLIYYSQIVNDFQKGDIAEGYSVSREKKESFPLTVTSAQKNPTAFYLCASRPTEYNEQFFGPGTRLTVL.

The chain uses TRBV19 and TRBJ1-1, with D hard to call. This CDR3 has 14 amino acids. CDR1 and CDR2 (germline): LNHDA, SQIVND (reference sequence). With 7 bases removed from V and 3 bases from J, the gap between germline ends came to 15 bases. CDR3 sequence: CASTPGEADTEAFF. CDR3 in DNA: TGTGCCAGTACCCCCGGGGAGGCTGACACTGAAGCTTTCTTT.